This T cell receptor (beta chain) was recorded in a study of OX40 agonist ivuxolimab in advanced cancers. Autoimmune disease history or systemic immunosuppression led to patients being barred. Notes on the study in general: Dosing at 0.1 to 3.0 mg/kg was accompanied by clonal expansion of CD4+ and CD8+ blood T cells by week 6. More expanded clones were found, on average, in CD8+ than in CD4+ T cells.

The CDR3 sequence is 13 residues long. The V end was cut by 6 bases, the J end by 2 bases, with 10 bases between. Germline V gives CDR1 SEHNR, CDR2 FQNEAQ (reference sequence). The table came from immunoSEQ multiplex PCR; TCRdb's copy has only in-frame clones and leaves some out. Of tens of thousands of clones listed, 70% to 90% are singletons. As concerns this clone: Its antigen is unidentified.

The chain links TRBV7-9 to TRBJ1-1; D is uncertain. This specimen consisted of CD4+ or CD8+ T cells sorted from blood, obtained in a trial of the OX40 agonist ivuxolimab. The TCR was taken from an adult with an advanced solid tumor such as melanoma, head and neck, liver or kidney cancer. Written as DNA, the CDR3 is TGTGCCAGCAGGCCGACGGGAAACACTGAAGCTTTCTTT. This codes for CASRPTGNTEAFF.